This T cell receptor (beta chain) stems from a study of cytomegalovirus exposure and HLA in healthy donors. Study-level points and caveats: A reported reduction in N-insertions relative to the approximately 600-donor mean was seen in an Asian-associated ancestry cluster in a later analysis.

Germline V gene sequence: CDR1 SGDLS, CDR2 YYNGEE. Trimming cost V 7 bases and J 1 base, with 11 bases left between them. The CDR3 totals 13 residues. This clone turned up a few times. Its specificity is not known. 60 Vbeta and 13 Jbeta primers were used in PCR. Data came from immunoSEQ multiplex PCR; TCRdb stores just in-frame clones and leaves some out. The sample includes over 150,000 clones, about four fifths of them seen just once. Nominally healthy donors provided the samples, though records likely missed some immune exposures. The V call is TRBV9, the J call TRBJ1-1; no clear D. Sequencing input: PBMCs. This clonotype was sampled from a woman aged 50 to 60 in good health and CMV-seronegative. CDR3 sequence (DNA): TGTGCCAGCGCCCCCAGGCCGAACACTGAAGCTTTCTTT. Its protein is CASAPRPNTEAFF.